This entry lists 9 T cell receptor beta chains sequenced from one sample in a study of blood T cell repertoires in COVID-19 (dated by TCRdb to 2019 to 2021). The library was produced with the immunoSEQ multiplex PCR assay. Sourced from immuneACCESS, this table was stored by TCRdb with only in-frame sequences that have V and J called. A share of the clones is absent; for the studies checked, an unresolved V gene accounts for under half, and the remainder has no known explanation. Within this sample are roughly 230,000 clones, with approximately 86% of them counted one time only. Less than 6.5% of the sample belongs to the ten largest clones. Sequenced material: peripheral blood. The receptors stem from a human donor in a cohort sampled during active COVID-19.

The chain recombines TRBV3-1 (or the pseudogene TRBV3-2) with TRBJ2-7, with 7 bases aligning to TRBD1. Trimming removed 3 bases from V and 5 bases from J; junction bases left unmatched: 7. This CDR3 has 14 amino acids. Germline assignment: CDR1 LGHDT and CDR2 YNNKEL (reference sequence). CDR3 nucleotides: TGTGCCAGCAGCCAGTGGACAGGTATGGACGAGCAGTACTTC. It yields the protein CASSQWTGMDEQYF.

The V and J genes are TRBV11-3 and TRBJ2-1; TRBD2 matches 11 bases. V gave up 1 base and J gave up 8 bases; unmatched junction bases: 7. This CDR3 has 16 residues. Germline lookup yields CDR1 SGHNT and CDR2 YENEEA. CDR3 sequence reads: CASSLGGTSGRYEQFF. In nucleotides, the CDR3 is TGTGCCAGCAGCTTAGGCGGGACTAGCGGAAGGTATGAGCAGTTCTTC. Full variable domain (remainder filled in from reference TRBV11-3 and TRBJ2-1): EAGVVQSPRYKIIEKKQPVAFWCNPISGHNTLYWYLQNLGQGPELLIRYENEEAVDDSQLPKDRFSAERLKGVDSTLKIQPAELGDSAVYLCASSLGGTSGRYEQFFGPGTRLTVL.

V gene TRBV5-1 combines with J gene TRBJ2-3, with D possibly being TRBD1 (5 bases). Trimming removed 3 bases from V and 2 bases from J, with 10 bases in between. The CDR3 loop spans 14 amino acids. Germline values: CDR1 SGHRS, CDR2 YFSETQ. The CDR3 loop reads CASSWTNPTDTQYF. The CDR3 DNA follows: TGCGCCAGCAGCTGGACAAATCCCACAGATACGCAGTATTTT.

The chain combines TRBV12-3 or TRBV12-4 with TRBJ2-5; no firm D call. The CDR3 has 13 amino acids. Deletions cut 1 base from V and 5 bases from J, with 8 bases between. CDR3 protein: CASSLGERETQYF. The DNA of the CDR3 is TGTGCCAGCAGTTTAGGAGAACGGGAGACCCAGTACTTC.

The V call is TRBV6-5, the J call TRBJ2-3; TRBD2 is a possible D gene (7 bases). In germline, CDR1 is MNHEY, CDR2 SVGAGI. The V end lost 3 bases, the J end lost 5 bases, and 18 bases lay between the germline ends. The CDR3 has 16 residues. This chain's CDR3 is CASSYSAGALVDTQYF. The CDR3 DNA reads as TGTGCCAGCAGTTATAGTGCGGGGGCCCTGGTAGATACGCAGTATTTT.

This chain connects TRBV28 to TRBJ1-5, with D maybe TRBD1 (5 bases). Trimming left V 5 bases short and J 0 bases short, with 11 bases between. This CDR3 contains 15 residues. Germline V gene sequence: CDR1 MDHEN, CDR2 SYDVKM. CDR3 sequence reads: CASSGGGNSNQPQHF. The CDR3 DNA reads TGTGCCAGCAGTGGGGGGGGGAATAGCAATCAGCCCCAGCATTTT. The full variable domain, with the rest looked up from reference TRBV28 and TRBJ1-5, is DVKVTQSSRYLVKRTGEKVFLECVQDMDHENMFWYRQDPGLGLRLIYFSYDVKMKEKGDIPEGYSVSREKKERFSLILESASTNQTSMYLCASSGGGNSNQPQHFGDGTRLSIL.

The chain employs TRBV24-1 and TRBJ2-3, with TRBD1 matching 10 bases. This CDR3 has 14 amino acids. Germline V gives CDR1 KGHDR, CDR2 SFDVKD. V gave up 9 bases and J gave up 6 bases; unmatched junction bases: 8. The CDR3 is CATSDRGRGDTQYF. DNA for the CDR3: TGTGCCACCTCTGACAGGGGGCGAGGGGATACGCAGTATTTT.

This clone is judged medium-sized. The chain carries TRBV14 and TRBJ2-2; D ambiguous. There are 14 residues in the CDR3. Looked up from germline, CDR1 is SGHDN and CDR2 is FVKESK. V lost 5 bases, J lost 3 bases, and 10 bases lay in between. The CDR3 reads CASSSTHDTGELFF. CDR3 DNA sequence: TGTGCCAGCAGCTCGACACATGACACCGGGGAGCTGTTTTTT.

The chain combines TRBV28 with TRBJ1-2; possibly TRBD1 for D (5 bases). Per the germline V gene, CDR1 is MDHEN and CDR2 is SYDVKM. The CDR3 spans 13 residues. Trimming left V 8 bases short and J 6 bases short, with 16 bases between. CDR3 residues: CASLPQEQDGYTF. The CDR3 DNA is TGTGCCAGCCTTCCCCAGGAACAGGATGGCTACACCTTC.